This TCR beta chain is from a study of blood T cell repertoires in COVID-19. The germline V and J ends were trimmed by 4 bases and 4 bases, with 17 bases remaining between them. The CDR3 extends over 16 amino acids. CDR1 and CDR2 from the germline V gene are LGHNA and YSLEER. Produced via immunoSEQ multiplex PCR; TCRdb's table is partial and in-frame only. The sample holds hundreds of thousands of clones, 82% seen once. Material: PBMCs or T cells enriched from blood (not recorded which). The chain employs TRBV4-3 and TRBJ1-5; no definite D call. The clonotype comes from a woman aged 55-70 years who had recovered from COVID-19. CDR3 sequence (DNA): TGCGCCAGCAGCCGAGAGGCGGGGAAAGTGAATCAGCCCCAGCATTTT. It yields the protein CASSREAGKVNQPQHF.